A single sample gave rise to the 21 T cell receptor beta chains below, sequenced in a study of blood T cells in healthy people across ages. A second PCR, run for roughly 7 to 12 cycles, used a sample-barcoded 5' primer plus a J-beta primer mix. TCRdb re-called the 5' RACE reads through MiXCR, storing one row per CDR3 protein. The sample contains about 780,000 distinct CDR3 sequences, about 62% of which appear only once. Sequenced: blood. All receptors come from a man under 40 in good health.

The chain employs TRBV10-3 and TRBJ2-3, with 11 bases that match TRBD2. The CDR3 is 14 residues long. V lost 6 bases, J lost 4 bases, and 3 bases stayed unmatched. Germline CDR1 and CDR2: ENHRY and SYGVKD. DNA for the CDR3: TGTGCCATCAGGCCGGGACTAGCGGCAGATACGCAGTATTTT. This encodes CAIRPGLAADTQYF.

The J gene is TRBJ1-1, the V gene TRBV30; D unresolved. Trimming pared 0 bases from V and 0 bases from J, leaving 2 bases between. Germline lookup yields CDR1 GTSNPN and CDR2 SVGIG (reference sequence). The CDR3 consists of 12 residues. CDR3 nucleotides: TGTGCCTGGAGTGTAGTGAACACTGAAGCTTTCTTT. Translation gives CAWSVVNTEAFF. Together with reference TRBV30 and TRBJ1-1, the CDR3 gives the full variable domain: SQTIHQWPATLVQPVGSPLSLECTVEGTSNPNLYWYRQAAGRGLQLLFYSVGIGQISSEVPQNLSASRPQDRQFILSSKKLLLSDSGFYLCAWSVVNTEAFFGQGTRLTVV.

The gene calls are TRBV12-3 or TRBV12-4 and TRBJ1-5; TRBD1 aligns across 10 bases. Unmatched junction bases numbered 5, after V lost 3 bases and J lost 6 bases. The CDR3 is 15 residues long. DNA for the CDR3: TGTGCCAGCAGTTTTGACAGGGGGCTGAGTCAGCCCCAGCATTTT. This sequence encodes CASSFDRGLSQPQHF.

This clonotype came up once. As DNA, the CDR3 is TGTGCCAGCAGTGAATATAAACAGGGCGGGCCTGAGGCCAACGTCCTGACTTTC. Translating gives CASSEYKQGGPEANVLTF. The gene calls are TRBV25-1 and TRBJ2-6; tentative D call: TRBD1 (6 bases). V lost 0 bases and J lost 6, with 18 bases in between. Looked up from germline, CDR1 is MGHDK and CDR2 is SYGVNS. The CDR3 consists of 18 residues.

The rearrangement joins TRBV28 to TRBJ1-4; a possible D gene is TRBD1 (6 bases). The V end lost 5 bases, the J end lost 7 bases, and 17 bases lay between the germline ends. Germline loops: CDR1 MDHEN, CDR2 SYDVKM. This CDR3 is 15 amino acids long. CDR3 nucleotide sequence: TGTGCCAGCAGTACTCGCAGGGGCGGGGGTGAAAAACTGTTTTTT. Its translation is CASSTRRGGGEKLFF.

This chain links TRBV6-1 with TRBJ2-7; tentatively, D is TRBD2 (6 bases). This CDR3 is built from 13 residues. V gave up 4 bases and J gave up 2 bases, with 9 bases separating them. Germline CDR1 is MNHNS and CDR2 is SASEGT. DNA of the CDR3: TGTGCCAGCAGTGGGGGGGTTGCCTACGAGCAGTACTTC. Translation: CASSGGVAYEQYF.

This chain connects TRBV25-1 to TRBJ2-1; D might be TRBD2 (5 bases). CDR1 and CDR2 from the germline V gene are MGHDK and SYGVNS. V was clipped by 3 bases and J by 5 bases, with 8 bases between them. CDR3 length equals 13 residues. CDR3 sequence (DNA): TGTGCCAGCAGTGAGACCGGGAACAATGAGCAGTTCTTC. The encoded protein is CASSETGNNEQFF. Looking up the rest from reference TRBV25-1 and TRBJ2-1 gives the full variable domain: EADIYQTPRYLVIGTGKKITLECSQTMGHDKMYWYQQDPGMELHLIHYSYGVNSTEKGDLSSESTVSRIRTEHFPLTLESARPSHTSQYLCASSETGNNEQFFGPGTRLTVL.

This clonotype was observed a few times. The chain has TRBV7-8 and TRBJ2-1; no definite D call. V shed 1 base and J shed 4 bases, with 8 bases lying between them. CDR1 is SGHVS, CDR2 FQNEAQ, per germline. This CDR3 spans 14 amino acids. This CDR3 reads CASSLDLRYNEQFF. CDR3 in DNA: TGTGCCAGCAGCTTAGACCTCAGGTACAATGAGCAGTTCTTC.

V and J are TRBV7-2 and TRBJ2-7; TRBD1 is a possible D gene (5 bases). Germline CDR1 SGHTA, CDR2 FQGNSA. This CDR3 has 13 amino acids. The V and J ends lost 3 bases and 3 bases respectively, with 9 bases between them. The CDR3 region has the DNA TGTGCCAGCAGCTTCGGACACCTCTACGAGCAGTACTTC. Translating gives CASSFGHLYEQYF.

The V gene is TRBV20-1, the J gene TRBJ2-4, with 7 bases that match TRBD1. TRBJ2-7 explains the end of the DNA better; the J call may be wrong. Germline CDR1 reads DFQATT; CDR2 reads SNEGSKA (reference sequence). The length of the CDR3 is 13 residues. This CDR3 reads CSASDRAPNEQYF. In DNA, the CDR3 is TGCAGTGCTAGCGACAGGGCCCCCAACGAGCAGTACTTC.

In DNA, the CDR3 is TGTGCCAGCAGTTACACTAGCGGGGGCTACAATGAGCAGTACTTC. It codes for CASSYTSGGYNEQYF. V usage is TRBV6-5 and J usage is TRBJ2-1, with 11 bases matching TRBD2. The J call is in doubt because the DNA end fits TRBJ2-7 better. In germline, CDR1 is MNHEY, CDR2 SVGAGI. The CDR3 covers 15 residues.

This clonotype turned up a few times. V is TRBV29-1 and J is TRBJ2-5; D unresolved. V lost 7 bases to trimming and J lost 5 bases, with 14 bases between them. The CDR3 contains 12 residues. Germline CDR1 is SQVTM and CDR2 is ANQGSEA. The CDR3 region has the DNA TGCAGCGCAGTAGTGCCGTCGGAGACCCAGTACTTC. Protein sequence: CSAVVPSETQYF.

The chain uses TRBV14 and TRBJ2-7; D ambiguous. The V gene's germline CDR1 is SGHDN and CDR2 FVKESK. Trimming took off 0 bases at V and 7 bases at J, with 13 bases between the two ends. The CDR3 has 14 residues. For the CDR3, the DNA is TGTGCCAGCAGCCAAGATTTGACGCCGGGTGAGCAGTACTTC. This sequence encodes CASSQDLTPGEQYF. Drawing the rest from reference TRBV14 and TRBJ2-7, the complete variable domain is EAGVTQFPSHSVIEKGQTVTLRCDPISGHDNLYWYRRVMGKEIKFLLHFVKESKQDESGMPNNRFLAERTGGTYSTLKVQPAELEDSGVYFCASSQDLTPGEQYFGPGTRLTVT.

The V gene is TRBV28, the J gene TRBJ1-1; 8 nucleotides match TRBD1. Germline V lookup: CDR1 MDHEN, CDR2 SYDVKM. This CDR3 has 14 amino acids. V lost 4 bases and J lost 5; bases outside the gene matches: 6. The CDR3 reads CASSSAYRGTEAFF. The CDR3 nucleotides read TGTGCCAGCAGTTCCGCCTACAGGGGGACTGAAGCTTTCTTT.

The CDR3 spells CSVESGQGARGYTF. In nucleotides, the CDR3 is TGCAGCGTTGAATCGGGACAGGGGGCGCGAGGCTACACCTTC. V is TRBV29-1 and J is TRBJ1-2, with TRBD1 matching 12 bases. The V segment lost 2 bases and the J segment 8 bases; nucleotides outside the gene matches: 6. In germline, CDR1 is SQVTM, CDR2 ANQGSEA. The length of the CDR3 is 14 residues.

The V call is TRBV2, the J call TRBJ1-1; D gene uncertain. CDR3 length: 12 amino acids. Germline CDR1 is SNHLY and CDR2 is FYNNEI. V dropped 10 bases and J dropped 1 base, with 10 bases sitting between them. The DNA for the CDR3 is TGTGCCACCATAAGGACGAACACTGAAGCTTTCTTT. Translating it yields CATIRTNTEAFF.

The chain joins TRBV18 to TRBJ1-1; possibly TRBD1 for D (5 bases). CDR1 is KGHSH, CDR2 LQKENI, per germline. The CDR3 is 15 residues long. Trimming cost V 2 bases and J 5 bases, with 15 bases left between them. The DNA for the CDR3 is TGTGCCAGCTCACCAGAGGGAGGGGTCCGTACTGAAGCTTTCTTT. Protein sequence: CASSPEGGVRTEAFF.

This sequence joins TRBV3-1 and TRBJ1-2, with D uncertain. Germline V lookup: CDR1 LGHDT, CDR2 YNNKEL (reference sequence). The germline V and J ends were trimmed by 4 bases and 1 base, with 7 bases remaining between them. The CDR3 has 13 amino acids. CDR3 bases: TGTGCCAGCAGCCCGCGAAATAACTATGGCTACACCTTC. As protein: CASSPRNNYGYTF.

The rearrangement uses TRBV28 and TRBJ2-6; no clear D gene. Trimming cost V 4 bases and J 0 bases, with 19 bases left between them. This CDR3 is built from 19 residues. Looked up from germline, CDR1 is MDHEN and CDR2 is SYDVKM. CDR3 DNA sequence: TGTGCCAGCAGTTCTCCGGCTAGGCAGCTCCTCTCTGGGGCCAACGTCCTGACTTTC. The encoded protein is CASSSPARQLLSGANVLTF.

V usage is TRBV9 and J usage is TRBJ2-7; D is unclear. The germline CDR1 and CDR2 sequences are SGDLS and YYNGEE. The CDR3 covers 15 residues. V gave up 0 bases and J gave up 3 bases, with 13 bases separating them. The CDR3 is CASSVGQAPNYEQYF. DNA for the CDR3: TGTGCCAGCAGCGTAGGTCAGGCGCCTAACTACGAGCAGTACTTC.

DNA of the CDR3: TGCGCCAGCAGCTTAGGAGCGTCCCTCAATGGCAATGAGCAGTTCTTC. It yields the protein CASSLGASLNGNEQFF. The rearrangement uses TRBV5-1 and TRBJ2-1; unclear D gene. Germline loops: CDR1 SGHRS, CDR2 YFSETQ. The CDR3 totals 16 residues. Trimming shortened V by 2 bases and J by 6 bases, and 18 bases separated the two germline ends.